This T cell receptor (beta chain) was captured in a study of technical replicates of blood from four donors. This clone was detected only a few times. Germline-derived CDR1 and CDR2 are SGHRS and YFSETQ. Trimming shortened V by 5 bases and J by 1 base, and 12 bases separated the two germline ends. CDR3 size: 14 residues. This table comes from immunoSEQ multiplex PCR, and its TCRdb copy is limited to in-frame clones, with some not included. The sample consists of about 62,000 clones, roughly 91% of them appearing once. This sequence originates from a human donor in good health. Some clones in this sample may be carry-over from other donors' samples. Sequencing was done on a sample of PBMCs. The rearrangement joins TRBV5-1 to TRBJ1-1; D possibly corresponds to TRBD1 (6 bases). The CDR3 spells CASRFSQGNTEAFF. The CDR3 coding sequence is TGCGCCAGCAGATTCTCACAGGGGAACACTGAAGCTTTCTTT.